These 22 T cell receptor beta chains originate from one sample sequenced in a study of early T cells in non-severe SARS-CoV-2 infection. TCRdb recomputed calls from the 5' RACE reads with MiXCR, one row per CDR3 protein. The sample consists of around 84,000 distinct CDR3 sequences, over 9.5% of them appearing once. The source was whole blood, collected at baseline. These receptors came from an adult who was a healthcare worker with PCR-confirmed SARS-CoV-2 infection or an uninfected control (not recorded which).

This chain connects TRBV11-2 to TRBJ2-1; 7 positions match TRBD1. The CDR3 length is 15 residues. Trimming at V came to 0 bases and at J to 4 bases, leaving 3 bases not matched to a gene. Germline-derived CDR1 and CDR2 are SGHAT and FQNNGV. Here the CDR3 DNA reads TGTGCCAGCAGCTTAGACGCAGGGGGATACAATGAGCAGTTCTTC. Translated, it gives CASSLDAGGYNEQFF. Filled out from reference TRBV11-2 and TRBJ2-1, the complete variable domain reads EAGVAQSPRYKIIEKRQSVAFWCNPISGHATLYWYQQILGQGPKLLIQFQNNGVVDDSQLPKDRFSAERLKGVDSTLKIQPAKLEDSAVYLCASSLDAGGYNEQFFGPGTRLTVL.

The CDR3 region is CASSLTSRAASTDTQYF. CDR3 bases: TGTGCCAGCAGTCTGACCTCTCGAGCGGCTAGCACAGATACGCAGTATTTT. The chain links TRBV6-6 to TRBJ2-3; D possibly corresponds to TRBD2 (5 bases). Trimming stripped 5 bases from V and 0 bases from J, with 18 bases between. CDR3 size: 17 residues. Per the germline V gene, CDR1 is MNHNY and CDR2 is SVGAGI (reference sequence).

This clonotype has more than one count but fewer than ten. The chain recombines TRBV5-6 with TRBJ2-5; TRBD2 aligns across 7 bases. Germline CDR1 is SGHDT and CDR2 is YYEEEE. CDR3 length equals 13 residues. Trimming cost V 6 bases and J 6 bases; bases outside gene matches: 8. CDR3 amino acids: CASTFGLEKTQYF. CDR3 nucleotides: TGTGCCAGCACCTTCGGACTAGAAAAGACCCAGTACTTC.

The chain joins TRBV4-1 to TRBJ1-5, with a possible D match to TRBD1 (5 bases). The ends were cut back, 4 bases at V and 5 bases at J, with 15 bases in the middle. Germline V lookup: CDR1 MGHRA, CDR2 YSYEKL. The CDR3 has 15 residues. In DNA, the CDR3 is TGCGCCAGCAGCCCCATGGGGGACTCTGATCAGCCCCAGCATTTT. As protein: CASSPMGDSDQPQHF.

At least ten counts were recorded for this clonotype. The chain combines TRBV6-1 with TRBJ1-2, with TRBD1 as a possible D gene (5 bases). Germline V lookup: CDR1 MNHNS, CDR2 SASEGT. V was pared by 1 base and J by 2 bases, with 11 bases between. The length of the CDR3 is 15 residues. This chain's CDR3 is CASSEEGAGNYGYTF. The CDR3 region has the DNA TGTGCCAGCAGTGAAGAGGGTGCAGGGAACTATGGCTACACCTTC.

A few counts support this clonotype. The chain recombines TRBV4-2 with TRBJ2-4; D is possibly TRBD1 (6 bases). The CDR3 runs to 16 residues. Germline CDR1 is LGHNA and CDR2 is YNFKEQ. V was cut by 4 bases and J by 6 bases, with 19 bases left in between. This CDR3 is CASSPSQGIWANIQYF. As DNA, the CDR3 is TGTGCCAGCAGCCCCTCCCAGGGGATTTGGGCAAACATTCAGTACTTC.

The J gene is TRBJ2-1, the V gene TRBV5-1, with 7 bases aligning to TRBD2. The CDR3 loop spans 15 amino acids. With V trimmed by 2 bases and J by 9 bases, 11 bases remained unmatched. CDR1 is SGHRS, CDR2 YFSETQ, per germline. The CDR3 bases are TGCGCCAGCAGCTTACTGGGCGGGAGCATTGTTGAGCAGTTCTTC. Protein sequence: CASSLLGGSIVEQFF.

CDR3 sequence: CASSSALNTQYF. In DNA form, the CDR3 reads TGTGCCAGCAGCTCAGCGTTGAATACGCAGTATTTT. The genes are TRBV11-1 and TRBJ2-3; D is uncertain. The length of the CDR3 is 12 residues. Looked up from germline, CDR1 is SGHAT and CDR2 is FQDESV (reference sequence). V was shortened by 4 bases and J by 7 bases, with 9 bases between the two germline ends.

The chain couples TRBV28 to TRBJ1-2; D remains ambiguous. This CDR3 is built from 14 residues. V dropped 2 bases and J dropped 0 bases, with 7 bases sitting between them. The germline gives CDR1 MDHEN, CDR2 SYDVKM. The CDR3 coding sequence is TGTGCCAGCAGTTTAGGGCCAGCTAACTATGGCTACACCTTC. Its translation is CASSLGPANYGYTF.

This clonotype showed up just a few times. The CDR3 DNA reads as TGTGCCAGCAGTTTAGCGCTAAGAAGAACCCGAAGAAACATTCAGTACTTC. Translated: CASSLALRRTRRNIQYF. This chain connects TRBV12-3 or TRBV12-4 to TRBJ2-4; unclear D gene. Trimming stripped 0 bases from V and 6 bases from J, with 18 bases between. The CDR3 length is 17 residues.

Of note for this clonotype: This may arise from a read error, as a much more abundant clone is one base away. The CDR3 does not close with the conserved phenylalanine or tryptophan, likely indicating a read error. The DNA for the CDR3 is TGTGCCAGCAGTTTATATAGGAGCATGAACACTGAAGCTTTCATT. Translation: CASSLYRSMNTEAFI. The rearrangement joins TRBV28 to TRBJ1-1; D is ambiguous. The CDR3 consists of 15 residues. Trimming pared 1 base from V and 0 bases from J, leaving 9 bases between. Germline V CDR1 and CDR2: MDHEN, SYDVKM.

This clonotype was detected many times. The V and J genes are TRBV3-1 and TRBJ1-5; the D is unclear. Trimming took off 1 base at V and 6 bases at J, with 4 bases between the two ends. The CDR3 contains 12 residues. Germline loops: CDR1 LGHDT, CDR2 YNNKEL (reference sequence). The CDR3 DNA reads as TGTGCCAGCAGCCAAGGGCGTCAGCCCCAGCATTTT. This translates into CASSQGRQPQHF.

The chain is built from TRBV5-1 and TRBJ2-7; D is possibly TRBD2 (6 bases). The CDR3 sequence is 15 residues long. The V end lost 6 bases, the J end lost 1 base, and 17 bases lay between the germline ends. Germline V gives CDR1 SGHRS, CDR2 YFSETQ. Here the CDR3 DNA reads TGCGCCAGCAAGTGGTCCGGGAGAGGGTCCTACGAGCAGTACTTC. This gives the protein CASKWSGRGSYEQYF.

This clonotype appeared many times. The chain has TRBV25-1 and TRBJ2-4, with TRBD1 matching over 10 bases. There are 14 residues in the CDR3. CDR1 and CDR2 from the germline V gene are MGHDK and SYGVNS. V gave up 4 bases and J gave up 4 bases; unmatched junction bases: 1. CDR3 bases: TGTGCCAGCAGTGGGGACAGGGGTAAAAACATTCAGTACTTC. It specifies CASSGDRGKNIQYF.

This clonotype was counted at least ten times. V and J are TRBV7-9 and TRBJ2-7; D ambiguous. Germline V CDR1 and CDR2: SEHNR, FQNEAQ (reference sequence). Trimming took off 1 base at V and 0 bases at J, with 10 bases between the two ends. The CDR3 contains 15 residues. The CDR3 here is CASSLGSPYSYEQYF. The CDR3 region has the DNA TGTGCCAGCAGCTTAGGTTCCCCCTACTCCTACGAGCAGTACTTC.

At least ten counts were recorded for this clonotype. The CDR3 DNA reads as TGTGCCAGCAGTGGGGCCAGGGGGTTCGACAATGAGCAGTTCTTC. Amino acid sequence: CASSGARGFDNEQFF. This chain connects TRBV2 to TRBJ2-1, with 7 bases aligning to TRBD1. Germline CDR1 SNHLY, CDR2 FYNNEI. This CDR3 is 15 amino acids long. V was pared by 4 bases and J by 5 bases, with 8 bases of the junction left unmatched.

This clonotype was seen ten or more times. The chain combines TRBV11-2 with TRBJ1-6; perhaps TRBD1 as D (5 bases). Germline loops: CDR1 SGHAT, CDR2 FQNNGV. V was pared by 2 bases and J by 7 bases, with 12 bases between. This CDR3 comprises 15 residues. CDR3 DNA sequence: TGTGCCAGCAGCTTATCTCCAGGGATAAATTCACCCCTCCACTTT. Translated, it gives CASSLSPGINSPLHF.

CDR3 sequence reads: CSAGRLNQPQHF. Here the CDR3 DNA reads TGCAGTGCTGGACGGCTAAATCAGCCCCAGCATTTT. The rearrangement uses TRBV20-1 and TRBJ1-5; D unclear. V dropped 5 bases and J dropped 4 bases, with 9 bases sitting between them. CDR3 length equals 12 residues. Germline V gene sequence: CDR1 DFQATT, CDR2 SNEGSKA (reference sequence).

This clonotype appeared a few times. The chain links TRBV15 to TRBJ1-2; 10 bases are shared with TRBD1. The V gene end was trimmed by 2 bases and the J gene end by 7 bases; junction bases not matched to a gene: 7. CDR1 is LNHNV and CDR2 is YYDKDF in the germline V gene (reference sequence). The CDR3 runs 15 residues. The DNA of the CDR3 is TGTGCCACCAGCAGATTCATGGGACAGGGGCCTGGCTACACCTTC. Protein product: CATSRFMGQGPGYTF.

Ten or more counts support this clonotype. This chain uses TRBV7-9 with TRBJ2-2; D is undetermined. Trimming shortened V by 2 bases and J by 6 bases, and 4 bases separated the two germline ends. The CDR3 covers 12 residues. Germline lookup yields CDR1 SEHNR and CDR2 FQNEAQ (reference sequence). CDR3: CASSLRAGELFF. The CDR3 DNA reads as TGTGCCAGCAGCTTAAGAGCCGGGGAGCTGTTTTTT.

The chain employs TRBV9 and TRBJ2-3; the match to TRBD2 covers 13 bases. This CDR3 has 16 residues. Trimming cost V 4 bases and J 2 bases; bases outside gene matches: 4. Germline CDR1 and CDR2: SGDLS and YYNGEE. The CDR3 region is CASSSGLAGFTDTQYF. The CDR3 DNA follows: TGTGCCAGCAGCTCGGGACTAGCGGGATTCACAGATACGCAGTATTTT.

This clonotype was detected only a few times. The CDR3 region is CASKQGAQNLEAFF. Written as DNA, the CDR3 is TGTGCCAGTAAACAGGGGGCCCAGAATCTCGAAGCTTTCTTT. The chain recombines TRBV12-3 or TRBV12-4 with TRBJ1-1; the match to TRBD1 covers 9 bases. J was trimmed by 8 bases and V by 9 bases; bases with no gene match: 13. The CDR3 is 14 amino acids.